Listed here is a single T cell receptor (beta chain). The antigen remains undetermined. These data are taken from a study of T cell responses to AZD1222 COVID-19 vaccine. Study conclusions and caveats: Rises in breadth and depth of Spike-specific TCRs came after two AZD1222 doses. Only 5 or 6 AZD1222 recipients tested seropositive at baseline. Most donors were white British, females outnumbered males, and clonal diversity was possibly underestimated. Researchers report vaccine-associated CD4 TCRs spanning spike, with dominance at 160-218 and 743-854.

Repertoires were generated with immunoSEQ multiplex PCR, while TCRdb's copy carries only in-frame clones and drops some. The sample shows 200,000 to 250,000 clones, about 92% of them seen only once. Per the germline V gene, CDR1 is MDHEN and CDR2 is SYDVKM. The CDR3 loop spans 11 amino acids. The chain has TRBV28 and TRBJ1-2; the D gene is possibly TRBD1 (5 bases). This TCR came from an adult in good health. The sequenced sample was peripheral blood, obtained on day 0 of MenACWY control vaccination. CDR3 sequence (DNA): TGTGTCGCCCGGGACGGCTATGGCTACACCTTC. This translates into CVARDGYGYTF.